The 9 T cell receptor beta chains reported below all come from one sample, sequenced in a study of blood T cell repertoires in COVID-19 (dated by TCRdb to the early 2020s). Libraries were built with the immunoSEQ multiplex PCR assay. As stored in TCRdb, this immuneACCESS dataset retains in-frame rearrangements with V and J assigned. A fraction of the clones does not appear; measured against another copy, unresolved V genes explain less than half of the discrepancy, and the remainder lacks a known reason. The sample records about 320,000 clones, 85% of which are singletons. Under 2% of the sample comes from the top ten. Sample: PBMCs or T cells enriched from blood (not recorded which). The source of these receptors is a young woman who had been exposed to COVID-19.

V is TRBV2 and J is TRBJ2-7; 9 nucleotides match TRBD1. The CDR3 runs to 14 residues. Trimming at V came to 7 bases and at J to 0 bases, leaving 4 bases not matched to a gene. Per the germline V gene, CDR1 is SNHLY and CDR2 is FYNNEI. CDR3 residues: CASKPTGGSYEQYF. The CDR3 DNA is TGTGCCAGCAAGCCGACAGGGGGCTCCTACGAGCAGTACTTC. Based on the CDR3 plus reference TRBV2 and TRBJ2-7, the full variable domain is EPEVTQTPSHQVTQMGQEVILRCVPISNHLYFYWYRQILGQKVEFLVSFYNNEISEKSEIFDDQFSVERPDGSNFTLKIRSTKLEDSAMYFCASKPTGGSYEQYFGPGTRLTVT.

J is TRBJ1-5 and V is TRBV5-8, with D maybe TRBD1 (5 bases). This CDR3 has 16 residues. Germline assignment: CDR1 SGHTS and CDR2 YDEGEE. The V and J ends lost 1 base and 5 bases respectively, with 16 bases between them. The CDR3: CASSLFLGGRDQPQHF. As DNA, the CDR3 is TGTGCCAGCAGCTTGTTTTTGGGGGGGAGGGATCAGCCCCAGCATTTT.

This sequence joins TRBV30 and TRBJ1-6; D might be TRBD1 (5 bases). The CDR3 sequence is 14 residues long. Germline CDR1 and CDR2: GTSNPN and SVGIG (reference sequence). V gave up 2 bases and J gave up 5 bases, with 10 bases separating them. The CDR3 reads CAWSRGSNNSPLHF. Here the CDR3 DNA reads TGTGCCTGGAGTAGGGGCAGTAATAATTCACCCCTCCACTTT.

The chain has TRBV11-3 and TRBJ1-3; 8 nucleotides match TRBD1. Germline V gives CDR1 SGHNT, CDR2 YENEEA. The V segment lost 4 bases and the J segment 0 bases; nucleotides outside the gene matches: 5. The CDR3 length is 16 residues. As DNA, the CDR3 is TGTGCCAGCAGCTCCGGGACAGGCCCCTCTGGAAACACCATATATTTT. Amino acid sequence: CASSSGTGPSGNTIYF.

The genes are TRBV10-1 and TRBJ1-5, with 7 bases that match TRBD1. The ends lost 5 bases at V and 7 bases at J; junction bases unmatched: 2. Germline loops: CDR1 WNHNN, CDR2 SYGVQD (reference sequence). The CDR3 has 12 amino acids. The CDR3 DNA follows: TGCGCCAGCAGTCCGACAGGGCAGCCCCAGCATTTT. Amino acid sequence: CASSPTGQPQHF.

The chain employs TRBV19 and TRBJ2-2; TRBD1 might be the D (6 bases). The CDR3 consists of 15 residues. The V and J ends lost 3 bases and 2 bases respectively, with 10 bases between them. Germline V gene lookup returns CDR1 LNHDA and CDR2 SQIVND (reference sequence). The CDR3 DNA reads TGTGCCAGTAGTATGACCGGGACAAACACCGGGGAGCTGTTTTTT. Protein product: CASSMTGTNTGELFF. Complete variable domain (other parts from reference TRBV19 and TRBJ2-2): DGGITQSPKYLFRKEGQNVTLSCEQNLNHDAMYWYRQDPGQGLRLIYYSQIVNDFQKGDIAEGYSVSREKKESFPLTVTSAQKNPTAFYLCASSMTGTNTGELFFGEGSRLTVL.

There are a few counts of this clone. This rearrangement joins TRBV2 to TRBJ2-1; the D is unclear. Germline V gives CDR1 SNHLY, CDR2 FYNNEI. The CDR3 extends over 13 amino acids. Trimming removed 8 bases at V and 1 base at J, with 9 bases between. The CDR3 loop is CASCSSSYNEQFF. CDR3 in DNA: TGTGCCAGCTGTAGCTCATCCTACAATGAGCAGTTCTTC.

The chain employs TRBV6-5 and TRBJ1-1, with D perhaps TRBD1 (5 bases). The germline V and J ends were trimmed by 0 bases and 1 base, with 12 bases remaining between them. Germline V lookup: CDR1 MNHEY, CDR2 SVGAGI. This CDR3 region has 16 residues. This CDR3 reads CASSYSAGQGNTEAFF. The DNA of the CDR3 is TGTGCCAGCAGTTACTCGGCAGGGCAGGGGAACACTGAAGCTTTCTTT.

V is TRBV19 and J is TRBJ2-1, with 9 bases that match TRBD1. CDR3 length: 16 residues. Germline CDR1 reads LNHDA; CDR2 reads SQIVND (reference sequence). After removal of 5 bases from V and 5 bases from J, the junction contained 10 bases not matched to a gene. CDR3 in DNA: TGTGCCAGTAGTCTTGGGACAGGGATGTTGAACAATGAGCAGTTCTTC. Translated, it gives CASSLGTGMLNNEQFF.